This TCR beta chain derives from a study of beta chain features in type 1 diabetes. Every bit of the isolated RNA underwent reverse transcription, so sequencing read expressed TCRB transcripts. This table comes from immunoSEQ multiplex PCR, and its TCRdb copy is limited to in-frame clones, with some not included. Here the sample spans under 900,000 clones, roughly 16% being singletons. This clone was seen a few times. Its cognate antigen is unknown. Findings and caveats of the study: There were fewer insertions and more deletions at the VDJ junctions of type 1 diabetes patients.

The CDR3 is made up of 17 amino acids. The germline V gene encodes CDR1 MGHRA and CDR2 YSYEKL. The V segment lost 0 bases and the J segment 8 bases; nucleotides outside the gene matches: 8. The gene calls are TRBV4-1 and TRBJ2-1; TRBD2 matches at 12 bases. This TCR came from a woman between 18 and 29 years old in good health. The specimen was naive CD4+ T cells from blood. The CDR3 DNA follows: TGCGCCAGCAGCCAAGAGAGGCGACTAGCGGGAGCCGATGAGCAGTTCTTC. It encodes CASSQERRLAGADEQFF.